Reported below is one T cell receptor (beta chain). What antigen it recognizes has not been identified. No much larger clone is present one base from it, and per-base qualities are unavailable. Different DNA sequences within this sample yield the same CDR3. The time point label, as the study defines it: about six months of natalizumab therapy. This sample's treatment or condition label indicates: on natalizumab therapy at sampling. Every listed patient had earlier received interferon beta, and every PML patient was female. At 6 and 12 months of natalizumab therapy, T1 and T2 blood samples were collected, respectively. Ficoll-Hypaque density gradient centrifugation was used to isolate peripheral blood mononuclear cells. This entry belongs to a study of multiple sclerosis patients with progressive multifocal leukoencephalopathy (dated 2019 in TCRdb). General notes on the study: Peripheral T and B cells were examined in MS patients who developed PML (4 under natalizumab, 1 after alemtuzumab) and in treated patients who did not develop PML. From before therapy, through 6 and 12 months, up to PML onset, two natalizumab-treated patients who later developed PML were tracked longitudinally. The study was designed to detect JC virus-specific or public T-cell expansions arising at the time of PML onset. Findings and caveats that apply to the study as a whole: No common TRBV or TRBJ gene usage or preferential TRBV-TRBJ pairings were detected when PML developed. In most PML patients, lower normalized Shannon entropy suggested less diverse TRB repertoires, while the natalizumab-treated controls had values close to 1. Although TRB clones above 0.5% frequency turned up only in PML patients, the clones expanded at PML onset were already present before and during natalizumab therapy. Because the cohort was small and descriptive, it remained unclear whether the findings reflect JC virus infection or general immunocompromise. The analysis covered only peripheral blood, although cerebrospinal fluid or brain lymphocytes might be more informative for natalizumab-associated PML.

Library preparation employed the immunoSEQ multiplex PCR assay. Synthetic inline TR CDR3 controls covering all V-J pairings were spiked into each PCR to estimate template counts and remove amplification bias. Reads went through processing to reduce amplification and sequencing bias, and quantification was done against synthetic TR CDR3 analogs. In the paper's pipeline: In ImmunoSEQ Analyzer, raw data were processed so that out-of-frame sequences and CDR3s with stop codons were removed, with gene names following IMGT nomenclature. Normalized Shannon entropy, defined as 1 minus Pielou's evenness, served as the summary measure of repertoire diversity. TRB sequences were treated as identical only when sharing V gene, J gene and CDR3. Public PML clonotypes were CDR3s found in two or more PML-onset samples but not found earlier, in controls, or in public databases. Position-by-position CDR3 amino acid composition was analyzed in Skylign with the observed count method. The table comes from immuneACCESS by way of TCRdb, which keeps in-frame sequences with V and J called. Part of the clones is missing from these tables; in studies checked, under half for an unresolved V gene and the rest for unknown reasons. Clone size and V and J calls were adopted from that table, with D and trimming inferred from the DNA. Across this sample there are tens of thousands of clones, with 85% to 90% seen only once. The ten largest make up more than 1.3% of the sample.

The germline V end is reduced by 1 base and the J end by 0 bases; junction bases left unmatched: 4. CDR3 length: 18 amino acids, cysteine to phenylalanine. CDR3 DNA only is kept here, 54 bases in frame from base 1. CDR1 and CDR2 were assigned from the germline V gene as MGHRA and YSYEKL. The sequence links TRBV4-1 to TRBJ2-3, with 13 bases in between that match TRBD2. The sequence was obtained from a human donor with multiple sclerosis. The sequencing here drew on PBMCs, taken from a patient treated with natalizumab. The nucleotide sequence reads as follows: TGCGCCAGCAGCCAAGGGCCGGGACTAGCGGGAAGCACAGATACGCAGTATTTT. This gives the protein CASSQGPGLAGSTDTQYF.